The rows below give T cell receptor beta chains drawn from one sample of a study of CD8 T cells in ankylosing spondylitis. One entry per CDR3 protein results from TCRdb running MiXCR on the 5' RACE reads. This sample yields 150,000 to 200,000 distinct CDR3 sequences, of which over 10% are seen a single time; 11% belongs to the top ten. The sequenced material came from blood, either unsorted or a sorted T cell fraction (not recorded which). Receptors originate from a female donor with ankylosing spondylitis or in good health (not recorded which). Each CDR3 is given with its conserved first and last residue. The D gene is left open where the match is weak. For some rows the clone size is stated as once, few or many, or as a class when expanded; others skip it.

v_call: TRBV7-2
d_call: -
j_call: TRBJ1-4
clone_size: many
cdr3_nt: TGTGCCAGCTCCACGTACAGGGAGGCTAATGAAAAACTGTTTTTT
cdr3_aa: CASSTYREANEKLFF

v_call: TRBV5-1
d_call: -
j_call: TRBJ1-5
clone_size: -
cdr3_nt: TGCGCCAGCAGCCCTACAGGGAAGCAGCCCCAGCATTTT
cdr3_aa: CASSPTGKQPQHF

v_call: TRBV20-1
d_call: -
j_call: TRBJ2-1
clone_size: many
cdr3_nt: TGCAGTGCTGGAAGACTTGGGAATGAGCAGTTCTTC
cdr3_aa: CSAGRLGNEQFF

v_call: TRBV20-1
d_call: -
j_call: TRBJ1-1
clone_size: -
cdr3_nt: TGCAGTGCTAGAAAGCCCGGATCCACTGAAGCTTTCTTT
cdr3_aa: CSARKPGSTEAFF

v_call: TRBV12-3/TRBV12-4
d_call: -
j_call: TRBJ1-5
clone_size: many
cdr3_nt: TGTGCCAGCAGTTTAGCAGGGGAGTCCCAGCATTTT
cdr3_aa: CASSLAGESQHF

v_call: TRBV7-9
d_call: -
j_call: TRBJ1-1
clone_size: many
cdr3_nt: TGTGCCAGCAGCCCACAGTTAAAGATCGCTGAAGCTTTCTTT
cdr3_aa: CASSPQLKIAEAFF

v_call: TRBV20-1
d_call: TRBD1
j_call: TRBJ1-5
clone_size: -
cdr3_nt: TGCAGTGCTAGAGGTTGGACAGGGCGGGGGAGCAATCAGCCCCAGCATTTT
cdr3_aa: CSARGWTGRGSNQPQHF

v_call: TRBV19
d_call: TRBD1
j_call: TRBJ1-1
clone_size: few
cdr3_nt: TGTGCCAGTAGTATTCGTCCGGGACAGGGAACAATGAACACTGAAGCTTTCTTT
cdr3_aa: CASSIRPGQGTMNTEAFF

v_call: TRBV27
d_call: -
j_call: TRBJ2-1
clone_size: many
cdr3_nt: TGTGCCAGCAGCCCCATCGACAAGAAAGGTGAGCAGTTCTTC
cdr3_aa: CASSPIDKKGEQFF

v_call: TRBV24-1
d_call: -
j_call: TRBJ1-3
clone_size: many
cdr3_nt: TGTGCCACCGGAGAGCCCGGCCAGGGGATTACCAATAACTCTGGAAACACCATATATTTT
cdr3_aa: CATGEPGQGITNNSGNTIYF

v_call: TRBV19
d_call: -
j_call: TRBJ2-3
clone_size: few
cdr3_nt: TGTGCCAGTAGGGGATCCGGCACAGATACGCAGTATTTT
cdr3_aa: CASRGSGTDTQYF

v_call: TRBV30
d_call: -
j_call: TRBJ1-5
clone_size: many
cdr3_nt: TGTGCCTGGAGTGATGGAGGCAATCAGCCCCAGCATTTT
cdr3_aa: CAWSDGGNQPQHF

v_call: TRBV7-9
d_call: -
j_call: TRBJ2-6
clone_size: many
cdr3_nt: TGTGCCAGCAGCAAAAGGGGGGCTGGGGCCAACGTCCTGACTTTC
cdr3_aa: CASSKRGAGANVLTF

v_call: TRBV20-1
d_call: -
j_call: TRBJ2-5
clone_size: many
cdr3_nt: TGCAGTGCTAGAAAAGACAGCTTTCAAGAGACCCAGTACTTC
cdr3_aa: CSARKDSFQETQYF

v_call: TRBV12-3/TRBV12-4
d_call: -
j_call: TRBJ1-1
clone_size: many
cdr3_nt: TGTGCCAGCAGTTTAGGGGGTGGGCTTAGGGACACTGAAGCTTTCTTT
cdr3_aa: CASSLGGGLRDTEAFF

v_call: TRBV20-1
d_call: -
j_call: TRBJ1-2
clone_size: few
cdr3_nt: TGCAGTGCTACCACAACCCTGACGTGGGGCTACACCTTC
cdr3_aa: CSATTTLTWGYTF

v_call: TRBV15
d_call: TRBD2
j_call: TRBJ2-7
clone_size: -
cdr3_nt: TGTGCCACCAGCAGAAGGGGCGGGGGGGGCGCATCCCGTCCCTACGAGCAGTACTTC
cdr3_aa: CATSRRGGGGASRPYEQYF

v_call: TRBV12-3/TRBV12-4
d_call: -
j_call: TRBJ2-7
clone_size: few
cdr3_nt: TGTGCCAGCAGTTTAATTTCAGGCGAGCAGTACTTC
cdr3_aa: CASSLISGEQYF

v_call: TRBV5-1
d_call: -
j_call: TRBJ2-2
clone_size: -
cdr3_nt: TGCGCCAGCAGCTTGATTCAGGGCGGTCGCACCGGGGAGCTGTTTTTT
cdr3_aa: CASSLIQGGRTGELFF

v_call: TRBV6-6
d_call: -
j_call: TRBJ2-5
clone_size: many
cdr3_nt: TGTGCCAGCAGGACTGTTCAAGAGACCCAGTACTTC
cdr3_aa: CASRTVQETQYF

v_call: TRBV7-2
d_call: -
j_call: TRBJ1-5
clone_size: -
cdr3_nt: TGTGCCAGCAGCGAAATGATGGGGGATCAGCCCCAGCATTTT
cdr3_aa: CASSEMMGDQPQHF

v_call: TRBV5-1
d_call: -
j_call: TRBJ1-1
clone_size: -
cdr3_nt: TGCGCCAGCAGCTTGAGATGGGGAGGGAACACTGAAGCTTTCTTT
cdr3_aa: CASSLRWGGNTEAFF

v_call: TRBV12-3/TRBV12-4
d_call: TRBD1
j_call: TRBJ1-6
clone_size: many
cdr3_nt: TGTGCCAGCAGGACAGGGGGCTCCTATAATTCACCCCTCCACTTT
cdr3_aa: CASRTGGSYNSPLHF

v_call: TRBV28
d_call: TRBD1
j_call: TRBJ2-7
clone_size: many
cdr3_nt: TGTGCCAGCAGTCCGCCCGGGACAGGGACCGAGCAGTACTTC
cdr3_aa: CASSPPGTGTEQYF

v_call: TRBV15
d_call: -
j_call: TRBJ2-7
clone_size: many
cdr3_nt: TGTGCCACCAAGCAGGGGAGCTCCTACGAGCAGTACTTC
cdr3_aa: CATKQGSSYEQYF

v_call: TRBV12-3/TRBV12-4
d_call: -
j_call: TRBJ1-5
clone_size: many
cdr3_nt: TGTGCCAGCAGTTTGGTAGCCCCGGGCAATCAGCCCCAGCATTTT
cdr3_aa: CASSLVAPGNQPQHF

v_call: TRBV9
d_call: -
j_call: TRBJ2-3
clone_size: many
cdr3_nt: TGTGCCAGCAGCGTAGCCCGAAGTACTAGCACAGATACGCAGTATTTT
cdr3_aa: CASSVARSTSTDTQYF

v_call: TRBV28
d_call: -
j_call: TRBJ2-1
clone_size: many
cdr3_nt: TGTGCCAGCAGTCCATTACCCGTGCGTCGAGAGGGCTTCTACAATGAGCAGTTCTTC
cdr3_aa: CASSPLPVRREGFYNEQFF

v_call: TRBV20-1
d_call: -
j_call: TRBJ2-1
clone_size: many
cdr3_nt: TGCAGTGCTAACCCGCAGGGGAGGTCCTACAATGAGCAGTTCTTC
cdr3_aa: CSANPQGRSYNEQFF

v_call: TRBV6-4
d_call: -
j_call: TRBJ2-2
clone_size: many
cdr3_nt: TGTGCCAGCAGTGACTCCCCTTCCGGGGAGCTGTTTTTT
cdr3_aa: CASSDSPSGELFF

v_call: TRBV12-3/TRBV12-4
d_call: -
j_call: TRBJ2-2
clone_size: many
cdr3_nt: TGTGCCAGCAGTTTACACGGGAGAGGAACCGGGGAGCTGTTTTTT
cdr3_aa: CASSLHGRGTGELFF

v_call: TRBV24-1
d_call: -
j_call: TRBJ1-4
clone_size: -
cdr3_nt: TGTGCCACCAGTGAGAATGAAAAACTGTTTTTT
cdr3_aa: CATSENEKLFF

v_call: TRBV5-1
d_call: -
j_call: TRBJ2-2
clone_size: few
cdr3_nt: TGCGCCAGCAGCCGCAACCTGCGGACCGGGGAGCTGTTTTTT
cdr3_aa: CASSRNLRTGELFF

v_call: TRBV2
d_call: -
j_call: TRBJ2-7
clone_size: many
cdr3_nt: TGTGCCAGTCTTGTCCGGGACTCCTACGAGCAGTACTTC
cdr3_aa: CASLVRDSYEQYF

v_call: TRBV7-8
d_call: -
j_call: TRBJ1-4
clone_size: many
cdr3_nt: TGTGCCAGCAGCTTCCGTACGGGGGGGCTCGGTGAAAAACTGTTTTTT
cdr3_aa: CASSFRTGGLGEKLFF

v_call: TRBV18
d_call: -
j_call: TRBJ2-7
clone_size: -
cdr3_nt: TGTGCCAGCTCTATTGGACAGCGGGGCGAGCAGTACTTC
cdr3_aa: CASSIGQRGEQYF

v_call: TRBV11-2
d_call: -
j_call: TRBJ2-2
clone_size: few
cdr3_nt: TGTGCCAGCAGCTTAGATCCCCGGGCCTCCGGGGAGCTGTTTTTT
cdr3_aa: CASSLDPRASGELFF

v_call: TRBV6-5
d_call: -
j_call: TRBJ1-1
clone_size: many
cdr3_nt: TGTGCCAGCATTAAGGACGGTGGGAACACTGAAGCTTTCTTT
cdr3_aa: CASIKDGGNTEAFF

v_call: TRBV27
d_call: TRBD2
j_call: TRBJ2-1
clone_size: few
cdr3_nt: TGTGCCAGCAGTTCCCCAGCGGGAGGGTTTGGCAATGAGCAGTTCTTC
cdr3_aa: CASSSPAGGFGNEQFF

v_call: TRBV9
d_call: TRBD2
j_call: TRBJ2-7
clone_size: few
cdr3_nt: TGTGCCAGCAGCCGCCGAGCTAGCGGGTCTAACGAGCAGTACTTC
cdr3_aa: CASSRRASGSNEQYF

v_call: TRBV7-9
d_call: -
j_call: TRBJ2-1
clone_size: many
cdr3_nt: TGTGCCAGCAGCTCCCTTACCCTGACGTATTTCTTC
cdr3_aa: CASSSLTLTYFF

v_call: TRBV7-2
d_call: TRBD2
j_call: TRBJ2-1
clone_size: many
cdr3_nt: TGTGCCAGCAGCCCGACTAGCGCTACAAGTGAGCAGTTCTTC
cdr3_aa: CASSPTSATSEQFF

v_call: TRBV7-9
d_call: TRBD2
j_call: TRBJ2-7
clone_size: many
cdr3_nt: TGTGCCAGCAGTCCGACACGAGGGCGGGGAGGGGATGGCGAGCAGTACTTC
cdr3_aa: CASSPTRGRGGDGEQYF

v_call: TRBV5-1
d_call: -
j_call: TRBJ2-7
clone_size: -
cdr3_nt: TGCGCCAGCAGCTTGGCAAGGGCGCTTTACGAGCAGTACTTC
cdr3_aa: CASSLARALYEQYF

v_call: TRBV7-9
d_call: -
j_call: TRBJ1-6
clone_size: many
cdr3_nt: TGTGCCAGCAGCTCTGACGATTATAATTCACCCCTCCACTTT
cdr3_aa: CASSSDDYNSPLHF

v_call: TRBV14
d_call: TRBD2
j_call: TRBJ2-1
clone_size: few
cdr3_nt: TGTGCCAGCACCACGGGGACTAACTACAATGAGCAGTTCTTC
cdr3_aa: CASTTGTNYNEQFF

v_call: TRBV9
d_call: TRBD1
j_call: TRBJ2-1
clone_size: few
cdr3_nt: TGTGCCAGCAGCGTAGGGACAGGGTTCAGGAGTGAGCAGTTCTTC
cdr3_aa: CASSVGTGFRSEQFF

v_call: TRBV12-3/TRBV12-4
d_call: -
j_call: TRBJ2-3
clone_size: few
cdr3_nt: TGTGCCAGCAGACGTACAGTCACAGATACGCAGTATTTT
cdr3_aa: CASRRTVTDTQYF

v_call: TRBV28
d_call: -
j_call: TRBJ2-7
clone_size: many
cdr3_nt: TGTGCCAGCAGTCCCTCCGTGTACGAGCAGTACTTC
cdr3_aa: CASSPSVYEQYF

v_call: TRBV19
d_call: -
j_call: TRBJ2-7
clone_size: few
cdr3_nt: TGTGCCAGTACCCTTGAATCCCCAGGGGCTGGCTACGAGCAGTACTTC
cdr3_aa: CASTLESPGAGYEQYF

v_call: TRBV7-8
d_call: -
j_call: TRBJ1-1
clone_size: few
cdr3_nt: TGTGCCAGCAGCCGTTATATAGGGGCGACTGAAGCTTTCTTT
cdr3_aa: CASSRYIGATEAFF

v_call: TRBV7-9
d_call: -
j_call: TRBJ2-5
clone_size: -
cdr3_nt: TGTGCCGGCAGCCCGTCGAGGACACCCCAAGAGACCCAGTACTTC
cdr3_aa: CAGSPSRTPQETQYF

v_call: TRBV11-2
d_call: -
j_call: TRBJ2-1
clone_size: few
cdr3_nt: TGTGCCAGCAGCTCCGGACTCTTGTACAATGAGCAGTTCTTC
cdr3_aa: CASSSGLLYNEQFF

v_call: TRBV19
d_call: -
j_call: TRBJ2-7
clone_size: few
cdr3_nt: TGTGCCAGTAGTCCTCAAGGGACGTCGAACGAGCAGTACTTC
cdr3_aa: CASSPQGTSNEQYF

v_call: TRBV5-1
d_call: TRBD2
j_call: TRBJ2-3
clone_size: many
cdr3_nt: TGCGCCAGCAGAACTAGCGGGAGGGCCGGGACAGATACGCAGTATTTT
cdr3_aa: CASRTSGRAGTDTQYF

v_call: TRBV29-1
d_call: TRBD1
j_call: TRBJ2-5
clone_size: few
cdr3_nt: TGCAGCGTCGGACAGGGGCTCATCGAGACCCAGTACTTC
cdr3_aa: CSVGQGLIETQYF

v_call: TRBV9
d_call: -
j_call: TRBJ1-3
clone_size: few
cdr3_nt: TGTGCCAGCAGCGACGACCAGGCAGGAAACACCATATATTTT
cdr3_aa: CASSDDQAGNTIYF

v_call: TRBV5-1
d_call: TRBD1
j_call: TRBJ2-7
clone_size: many
cdr3_nt: TGCGCCAGCAGCTTCACACCGGGACAGGGGGCTTTATACGAGCAGTACTTC
cdr3_aa: CASSFTPGQGALYEQYF

v_call: TRBV12-3/TRBV12-4
d_call: -
j_call: TRBJ2-2
clone_size: -
cdr3_nt: TGTGCCAGCGGCACCGGGGAGCTGTTTTTT
cdr3_aa: CASGTGELFF